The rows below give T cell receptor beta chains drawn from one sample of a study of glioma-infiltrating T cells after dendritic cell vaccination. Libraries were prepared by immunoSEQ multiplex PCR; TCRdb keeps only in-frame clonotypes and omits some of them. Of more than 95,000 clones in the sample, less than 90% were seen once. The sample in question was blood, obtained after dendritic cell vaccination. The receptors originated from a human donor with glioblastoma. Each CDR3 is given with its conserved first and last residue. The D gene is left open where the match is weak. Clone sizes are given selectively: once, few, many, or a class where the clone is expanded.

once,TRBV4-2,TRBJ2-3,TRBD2,TGTGCCAGCAGCCAAGACGGACTAGCGGGAGGTGGTACGCAGTATTTT,CASSQDGLAGGGTQYF
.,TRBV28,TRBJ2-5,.,TGTGCCAGCAAACTCCAGGGGTACCAAGAGACCCAGTACTTC,CASKLQGYQETQYF
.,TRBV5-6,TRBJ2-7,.,TGTGCCAGCAGCTTTTGGCAGGTCCTCTCCTACGAGCAGTACTTC,CASSFWQVLSYEQYF
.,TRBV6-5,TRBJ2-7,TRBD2,TGTGCCAGCAGTTATACTAGCGAGAACTACGAGCAGTACTTC,CASSYTSENYEQYF
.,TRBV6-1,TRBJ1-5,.,TGTGCCAGCAGTGAAGCGGGGCAGGGCAGGGAGCCCCAGCATTTT,CASSEAGQGREPQHF
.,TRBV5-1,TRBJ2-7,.,TGCGCCAGCAGCTTGAAGGGGGGGGTCTACGAGCAGTACTTC,CASSLKGGVYEQYF
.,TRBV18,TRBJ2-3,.,TGTGCCAGCTCACCACGTTTAGCGGGCACAGATACGCAGTATTTT,CASSPRLAGTDTQYF
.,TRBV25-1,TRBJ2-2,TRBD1,TGTGCCAGCAGTGAATTCGGTCTCGGCAGGGGGTCACCGGGGGAGCTGTTTTTT,CASSEFGLGRGSPGELFF
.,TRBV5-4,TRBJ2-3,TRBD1,TGTGCCAGCAGCTATGACAGGGGGGGGGATACGCAGTATTTT,CASSYDRGGDTQYF
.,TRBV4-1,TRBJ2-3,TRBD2,TGCGCCAGCAGCCAAGAGACTAGCGGGAGTTCAGATACGCAGTATTTT,CASSQETSGSSDTQYF
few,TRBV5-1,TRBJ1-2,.,TGCGCCAGCAGCTTTGGGGAGTCCGATAACTATGGCTACACCTTC,CASSFGESDNYGYTF
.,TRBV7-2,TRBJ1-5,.,TGTGCCAGCAGACAAACAGGGATACGCAATCAGCCCCAGCATTTT,CASRQTGIRNQPQHF
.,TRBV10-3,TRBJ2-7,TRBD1,TGTGCCATCAGGGCAGGGGGCGCGAGAGGCCACGAGCAGTACTTC,CAIRAGGARGHEQYF
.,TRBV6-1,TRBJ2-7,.,TGTGCCAGCAGTGAACAGAGGTCTGGTAGGGAGCAGTACTTC,CASSEQRSGREQYF
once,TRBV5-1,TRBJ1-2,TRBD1,TGCGCCAGCAGCCCAGGTACAGGGGTTGGATATGGCTACACCTTC,CASSPGTGVGYGYTF
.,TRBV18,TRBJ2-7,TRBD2,TGTGCCAGCTCACCCCAGCGGGAGCTGGTCGAGCAGTACTTC,CASSPQRELVEQYF
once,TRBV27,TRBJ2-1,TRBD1,TGTGCCAGCAGCCGGACAGGGTCCAATGAGCAGTTCTTC,CASSRTGSNEQFF
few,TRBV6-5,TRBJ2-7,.,TGTGCCAGCATGTCGCGTTTCCCGCCCTACGAGCAGTACTTC,CASMSRFPPYEQYF
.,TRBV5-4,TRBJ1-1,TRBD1,TGTGCCATCCAGACAGGGAGGAACACTGAAGCTTTCTTT,CAIQTGRNTEAFF
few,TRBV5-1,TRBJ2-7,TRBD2,TGCGCCAGCAGCTTGGGACTAGCGGGAGGGCCGGGAGAGCAGTACTTC,CASSLGLAGGPGEQYF
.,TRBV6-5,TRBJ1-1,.,TGTGCCAGCAGTTACTCCGGCCGGGATGGGACTGAAGCTTTCTTT,CASSYSGRDGTEAFF
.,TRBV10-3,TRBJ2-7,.,TGTGCCATCAGTGAGGAGGACAGCTACGAGCAGTACTTC,CAISEEDSYEQYF
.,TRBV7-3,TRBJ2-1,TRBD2,TGTGCCAGCAGCCGGTTCGCCGGGACTAGCAGAAACAATGAGCAGTTCTTC,CASSRFAGTSRNNEQFF
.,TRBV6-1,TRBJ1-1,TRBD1,TGTGCCAGCAGGGACAGGGGGTTTATGAACACTGAAGCTTTCTTT,CASRDRGFMNTEAFF
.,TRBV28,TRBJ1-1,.,TGTGCCAGCAGTTTGTCTTACGGGGTCACTGAAGCTTTCTTT,CASSLSYGVTEAFF
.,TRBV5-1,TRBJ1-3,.,TGCGCCAGCAGCTTGACTGAACCTGGAAACACCATATATTTT,CASSLTEPGNTIYF
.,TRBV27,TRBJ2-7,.,TGTGCCAGCAGGCGACAGGCTACCTACGAGCAGTACTTC,CASRRQATYEQYF
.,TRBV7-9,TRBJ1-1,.,TGTGCCAGCAGCTCTAAGCGGACGGGTAACACTGAAGCTTTCTTT,CASSSKRTGNTEAFF
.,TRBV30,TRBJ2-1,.,TGTGCCTGGAGTGTACCGGAGCGCCGGTTCTTC,CAWSVPERRFF
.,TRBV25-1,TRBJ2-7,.,TGTGCCAGCAGTGAACGGTCAGGGGTTTACGAGCAGTACTTC,CASSERSGVYEQYF
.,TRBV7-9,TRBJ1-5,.,TGTGCCAGCAGCCCACAGGGTAGCAATCAGCCCCAGCATTTT,CASSPQGSNQPQHF
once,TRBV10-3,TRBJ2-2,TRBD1,TGTGCCATCAGTGACCCGGGACAGGGTGCGGTCGGGGAGCTGTTTTTT,CAISDPGQGAVGELFF
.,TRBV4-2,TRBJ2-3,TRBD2,TGTGCCAGCAGCCAAGAGAGGACTAGCGGAGGGGTAGGTAGCACAGATACGCAGTATTTT,CASSQERTSGGVGSTDTQYF
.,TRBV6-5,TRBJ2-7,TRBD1,TGTGCCAGCAGTTACCGCAGACAGGGCGGCTACGAGCAGTACTTC,CASSYRRQGGYEQYF
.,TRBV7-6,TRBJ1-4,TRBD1,TGTGCCAGCAGCTTAGGAGCAGGGGGCTACGCAACTAATGAAAAACTGTTTTTT,CASSLGAGGYATNEKLFF
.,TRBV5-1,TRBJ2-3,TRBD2,TGCGCCGGCAGCTTGACAGCGGGGGCGACAGATACGCAGTATTTT,CAGSLTAGATDTQYF
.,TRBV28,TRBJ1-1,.,TGTGCCAGCAGTTTTGTACAGGTCGAAGCTTTCTTT,CASSFVQVEAFF
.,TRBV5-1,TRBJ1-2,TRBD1,TGCGCCAGCAGCTTGTCGGCCAGACAGGGCGCTAACTATGGCTACACCTTC,CASSLSARQGANYGYTF
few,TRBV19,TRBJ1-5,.,TGTGCCAGTAGTATCCCGACTCTGGATCAGCCCCAGCATTTT,CASSIPTLDQPQHF
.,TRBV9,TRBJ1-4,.,TGTGCCAGCAGCGTAGGAGGAGAGAGGAGTGAAAAACTGTTTTTT,CASSVGGERSEKLFF
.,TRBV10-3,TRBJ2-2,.,TGTGCCATCAGTGAGGACGGGGTCCGTATGGTCGGGGAGCTGTTTTTT,CAISEDGVRMVGELFF
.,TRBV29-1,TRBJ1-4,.,TGCAGCGGCCGGACAGTTAATGAAAAACTGTTTTTT,CSGRTVNEKLFF
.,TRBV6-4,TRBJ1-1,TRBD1,TGTGCCAGCACCAGAGACAGGGGGGCCACTGAAGCTTTCTTT,CASTRDRGATEAFF